Shown below are 18 T cell receptor beta chains from a single sample sequenced in a study of human T cells and chemical hapten exposure. MiXCR, run by TCRdb on the RACE reads, gives a single entry per CDR3 protein. The sample shows a few hundred thousand distinct CDR3 sequences, around 5% of them seen only once. The time point here: pre-sensitization, week 0. Treatment specified: therapeutic diphenylcyclopropenone sensitization with weekly scalp DPC. Sample: whole blood, taken in connection with sensitization to the hapten diphenylcyclopropenone (DPC). The origin of the receptors is a woman between 18 and 29 years old with alopecia areata. Some clones in this sample may be carry-over from other donors' samples.

The J gene is TRBJ1-1, the V gene TRBV7-9; TRBD1 matches 9 bases. In germline, CDR1 is SEHNR, CDR2 FQNEAQ (reference sequence). The CDR3 length is 17 residues. Trimming cost V 6 bases and J 4 bases; bases outside gene matches: 15. CDR3 DNA: TGTGCCAGCAGTCATGGTACAGGGGGCCGATTGGGCACTGAAGCTTTCTTT. This encodes CASSHGTGGRLGTEAFF.

This clonotype appeared many times. The rearrangement uses TRBV7-8 and TRBJ2-2; D gene uncertain. The CDR3 totals 15 residues. Germline V gene sequence: CDR1 SGHVS, CDR2 FQNEAQ. V was cut by 1 base and J by 0 bases, with 6 bases left in between. CDR3: CASSLGAANTGELFF. The CDR3 region has the DNA TGTGCCAGCAGCTTAGGGGCAGCGAACACCGGGGAGCTGTTTTTT. Looking up the rest from reference TRBV7-8 and TRBJ2-2 gives the full variable domain: GAGVSQSPRYKVAKRGQDVALRCDPISGHVSLFWYQQALGQGPEFLTYFQNEAQLDKSGLPSDRFFAERPEGSVSTLKIQRTQQEDSAVYLCASSLGAANTGELFFGEGSRLTVL.

The sample holds many counts of this clonotype. This chain uses TRBV5-4 with TRBJ1-2; the D gene is possibly TRBD1 (5 bases). V lost 0 bases and J lost 4, with 16 bases in between. Germline values: CDR1 SGHNT, CDR2 YYREEE (reference sequence). The CDR3 length is 16 residues. CDR3 residues: CASSLVDWQGAYGYTF. CDR3 in DNA: TGTGCCAGCAGCTTGGTGGATTGGCAGGGCGCCTATGGCTACACCTTC.

The table lists this clonotype with many counts. The CDR3 region has the DNA TGTGCCAGCAGTTCCTTCTTACCCCAGGACAGATACTCTGGAAACACCATATATTTT. Protein: CASSSFLPQDRYSGNTIYF. J is TRBJ1-3 and V is TRBV12-3 or TRBV12-4; a weak D match, TRBD1 (6 bases). V was trimmed by 4 bases and J by 0 bases, leaving 22 bases between them. This CDR3 region has 19 residues.

This clonotype was seen at least ten times. V and J are TRBV4-2 and TRBJ1-1; D gene unclear. Trimming shortened V by 0 bases and J by 8 bases, and 13 bases separated the two germline ends. The V gene's germline CDR1 is LGHNA and CDR2 YNFKEQ. This CDR3 comprises 14 residues. Written as DNA, the CDR3 is TGTGCCAGCAGCCAAGATTTGTCAAGGTACGAAGCTTTCTTT. This sequence encodes CASSQDLSRYEAFF.

The sample holds many counts of this clonotype. CDR3 DNA: TGTGCCAGCACTATGGGATTAGCCAAAAACATTCAGTACTTC. Translated: CASTMGLAKNIQYF. The chain carries TRBV28 and TRBJ2-4; D is unresolved. V shed 7 bases and J shed 0 bases, with 10 bases lying between them. Germline values: CDR1 MDHEN, CDR2 SYDVKM. The CDR3 has 14 amino acids. Full variable domain (missing parts from reference TRBV28 and TRBJ2-4): DVKVTQSSRYLVKRTGEKVFLECVQDMDHENMFWYRQDPGLGLRLIYFSYDVKMKEKGDIPEGYSVSREKKERFSLILESASTNQTSMYLCASTMGLAKNIQYFGAGTRLSVL.

This clonotype was seen a few times. The chain is built from TRBV7-2 and TRBJ2-2; D gene uncertain. V dropped 2 bases and J dropped 6 bases, with 4 bases sitting between them. CDR1 SGHTA and CDR2 FQGNSA come from the germline V gene. The CDR3 has 12 residues. The CDR3 protein is CASSLIPGELFF. DNA for the CDR3: TGTGCCAGCAGCTTAATTCCCGGGGAGCTGTTTTTT.

The rearrangement links TRBV5-1 to TRBJ2-3; tentatively, D is TRBD2 (6 bases). Germline values: CDR1 SGHRS, CDR2 YFSETQ. The V gene lost 0 bases and the J gene lost 2 bases, with 22 bases spanning the gap. The CDR3 runs to 19 residues. The CDR3 region is CASSLDWIAPLRDTDTQYF. The CDR3 DNA reads as TGCGCCAGCAGCTTGGATTGGATAGCCCCCCTGCGGGACACAGATACGCAGTATTTT. Together with reference TRBV5-1 and TRBJ2-3, the CDR3 gives the full variable domain: KAGVTQTPRYLIKTRGQQVTLSCSPISGHRSVSWYQQTPGQGLQFLFEYFSETQRNKGNFPGRFSGRQFSNSRSEMNVSTLELGDSALYLCASSLDWIAPLRDTDTQYFGPGTRLTVL.

This clonotype was found many times. This chain joins TRBV24-1 and TRBJ2-3; 7 bases match TRBD1. The CDR3 length is 16 residues. After removal of 4 bases from V and 2 bases from J, the junction contained 8 bases not matched to a gene. Germline V gene sequence: CDR1 KGHDR, CDR2 SFDVKD. This CDR3 reads CATSDPGQALTDTQYF. CDR3 nucleotides: TGTGCCACCAGTGACCCCGGACAGGCCCTCACAGATACGCAGTATTTT.

The rearrangement joins TRBV5-1 to TRBJ2-5; D is possibly TRBD1 (6 bases). The germline CDR1 and CDR2 sequences are SGHRS and YFSETQ. The CDR3 spans 14 residues. The V end was cut by 5 bases, the J end by 2 bases, with 13 bases between. In nucleotides, the CDR3 is TGCGCCAGCAGGCCGGACAGAGCACAAGAGACCCAGTACTTC. Encoded protein: CASRPDRAQETQYF.

This clonotype was seen ten or more times. The CDR3 nucleotides are TGCGCCAGCAGCCCGGCCCCGGGAGCTTACAATGAGCAGTTCTTC. It codes for CASSPAPGAYNEQFF. The rearrangement uses TRBV5-1 and TRBJ2-1, with D perhaps matching TRBD2 (6 bases). Per the germline V gene, CDR1 is SGHRS and CDR2 is YFSETQ. CDR3 length: 15 residues. Trimming removed 4 bases from V and 4 bases from J, with 15 bases in between.

This clonotype was counted only a few times. This rearrangement joins TRBV12-3 or TRBV12-4 to TRBJ2-5; D not resolved. V gave up 5 bases and J gave up 1 base, with 11 bases separating them. The CDR3 has 14 residues. CDR3 amino acids: CASSLTPTQETQYF. CDR3 DNA sequence: TGTGCCAGCAGTCTGACCCCGACCCAAGAGACCCAGTACTTC.

This clonotype was seen repeatedly, ten times or more. The chain joins TRBV5-5 to TRBJ1-1; D uncertain. V lost 5 bases and J lost 0, with 8 bases in between. The CDR3 loop spans 13 amino acids. Germline V gene sequence: CDR1 SGHKS, CDR2 YYEKEE (reference sequence). DNA for the CDR3: TGTGCCAGCAGTGACGGTATGAACACTGAAGCTTTCTTT. Residues: CASSDGMNTEAFF. Full variable domain (outside the CDR3, taken from reference TRBV5-5 and TRBJ1-1): DAGVTQSPTHLIKTRGQQVTLRCSPISGHKSVSWYQQVLGQGPQFIFQYYEKEERGRGNFPDRFSARQFPNYSSELNVNALLLGDSALYLCASSDGMNTEAFFGQGTRLTVV.

This clonotype was seen only a few times. This chain joins TRBV19 and TRBJ2-3; D is possibly TRBD1 or TRBD2 (6 bases each). The CDR3 loop spans 14 amino acids. Germline V gives CDR1 LNHDA, CDR2 SQIVND (reference sequence). Trimming removed 8 bases from V and 1 base from J, with 13 bases in between. As DNA, the CDR3 is TGTGCCAGTTGGGGGGCCTCCGGCACAGATACGCAGTATTTT. Translating gives CASWGASGTDTQYF.

J is TRBJ2-5 and V is TRBV7-2, with 11 bases fitting TRBD1. The germline V gene encodes CDR1 SGHTA and CDR2 FQGNSA. The length of the CDR3 is 15 residues. V lost 5 bases, J lost 4 bases, and 6 bases stayed unmatched. The CDR3 coding sequence is TGTGCCAGCAGCCAGGACAGGGGGCGGGTAGAGACCCAGTACTTC. Translated: CASSQDRGRVETQYF.

The chain is built from TRBV12-3 or TRBV12-4 and TRBJ1-4; D is ambiguous. The V end lost 4 bases, the J end lost 5 bases, and 11 bases lay between the germline ends. The CDR3 is made up of 14 amino acids. Here the CDR3 DNA reads TGTGCCAGCAGTTCACGGCGGGTGAATGAAAAACTGTTTTTT. It is translated as CASSSRRVNEKLFF.

This clonotype was counted only a few times. CDR3 sequence (DNA): TGTGCCAGCAGCCAACAGGGGGCGATTTACAATGAGCAGTTCTTC. This sequence encodes CASSQQGAIYNEQFF. The gene calls are TRBV3-1 and TRBJ2-1, with TRBD1 matching over 8 bases. Germline CDR1 and CDR2: LGHDT and YNNKEL (reference sequence). This CDR3 has 15 amino acids. V was clipped by 2 bases and J by 4 bases; unmatched bases: 4.

The rearrangement links TRBV5-1 to TRBJ1-4; weak D call: TRBD1 (5 bases). Germline V CDR1 and CDR2: SGHRS, YFSETQ. Trimming shortened V by 4 bases and J by 2 bases, and 12 bases separated the two germline ends. The CDR3 extends over 15 amino acids. The CDR3 is CASSIDRWTNEKLFF. The CDR3 bases are TGCGCCAGCAGCATAGACAGATGGACTAATGAAAAACTGTTTTTT.